The 27 T cell receptor beta chains below were found in one sample sequenced in a study of T cells in Graves' hyperthyroidism and ophthalmopathy. TCR beta CDR3 regions were amplified from RNA transcripts. The HTBI set primed first-round TCR CDR3 RT-PCR. TCRdb fed the multiplex PCR reads into MiXCR, producing one record per CDR3 protein. This table holds about 640,000 distinct CDR3 sequences, around 15% found once. The sequenced sample was blood. The receptors derive from a woman aged 45 to 65 with Graves' ophthalmopathy.

The chain couples TRBV20-1 to TRBJ2-7; the D gene is possibly TRBD2 (5 bases). V lost 5 bases, J lost 4 bases, and 9 bases lay in between. This CDR3 has 11 residues. Germline V gives CDR1 DFQATT, CDR2 SNEGSKA (reference sequence). CDR3 amino acids: CSALPGYEQYF. The CDR3, as DNA: TGCAGTGCTCTTCCGGGGTACGAGCAGTACTTC.

This chain uses TRBV5-1 with TRBJ1-5; D is perhaps TRBD1 (6 bases). V was pared by 0 bases and J by 6 bases, with 13 bases between. The CDR3 has 15 amino acids. Germline V CDR1 and CDR2: SGHRS, YFSETQ. CDR3: CASSLGAGEGQPQHF. In nucleotides, the CDR3 is TGCGCCAGCAGCTTGGGAGCAGGGGAGGGTCAGCCCCAGCATTTT.

This clonotype was recorded many times. V usage is TRBV28 and J usage is TRBJ1-1, with D uncertain. This CDR3 spans 13 amino acids. CDR1 and CDR2 (germline): MDHEN, SYDVKM. V was trimmed by 5 bases and J by 4 bases, leaving 11 bases between them. The CDR3 DNA reads TGTGCCAGCAGTGGACTGACGAGCACTGAAGCTTTCTTT. Translating gives CASSGLTSTEAFF. The full variable domain, in which reference TRBV28 and TRBJ1-1 provide the parts outside the CDR3, is DVKVTQSSRYLVKRTGEKVFLECVQDMDHENMFWYRQDPGLGLRLIYFSYDVKMKEKGDIPEGYSVSREKKERFSLILESASTNQTSMYLCASSGLTSTEAFFGQGTRLTVV.

J is TRBJ2-7 and V is TRBV5-6, with D perhaps matching TRBD2 (5 bases). Germline V lookup: CDR1 SGHDT, CDR2 YYEEEE. Trimming took off 2 bases at V and 2 bases at J, with 17 bases between the two ends. The CDR3 sequence is 16 residues long. The CDR3 bases are TGTGCCAGCAGCTTACGGGTCCAACTCGGGGCCTACGAGCAGTACTTC. Translated: CASSLRVQLGAYEQYF.

This clonotype showed up many times. V usage is TRBV7-8 and J usage is TRBJ2-5; D perhaps matches TRBD1 (6 bases). The CDR3 loop spans 15 amino acids. Germline CDR1 SGHVS, CDR2 FQNEAQ. Trimming removed 3 bases from V and 1 base from J, with 12 bases in between. DNA of the CDR3: TGTGCCAGCAGCTTTACCGAGGGGGTCCAAGAGACCCAGTACTTC. Translation gives CASSFTEGVQETQYF.

This clonotype showed up just a few times. The chain uses TRBV28 and TRBJ2-7, with TRBD1 matching over 8 bases. The germline V gene has CDR1 MDHEN and CDR2 SYDVKM. This CDR3 region has 13 residues. The V and J ends lost 6 bases and 5 bases, in that order; junction bases with no gene match: 6. Here the CDR3 DNA reads TGTGCCAGCAGAAAGACAGGGGCAGACGAGCAGTACTTC. This gives the protein CASRKTGADEQYF.

This clonotype has just a few counts. This sequence joins TRBV7-8 and TRBJ2-7, with D perhaps matching TRBD1 (6 bases). Germline CDR1 and CDR2: SGHVS and FQNEAQ. CDR3 length: 15 amino acids. V lost 5 bases, J lost 1 base, and 15 bases lay in between. DNA of the CDR3: TGTGCCAGCAGCCCTAATGGGGGCAATTCCTACGAGCAGTACTTC. Translation gives CASSPNGGNSYEQYF.

This clonotype was counted many times. The V and J genes are TRBV12-3 or TRBV12-4 and TRBJ2-7, with 8 nucleotides matching TRBD2. This CDR3 spans 16 amino acids. V was clipped by 6 bases and J by 3 bases; unmatched bases: 13. CDR3 residues: CASSQWSGGPLYEQYF. The CDR3 nucleotides are TGTGCCAGCAGCCAATGGTCGGGGGGGCCCCTCTACGAGCAGTACTTC.

This clonotype was seen many times. This chain uses TRBV7-2 with TRBJ2-3; D is possibly TRBD1 or TRBD2 (5 bases each). The germline CDR1 and CDR2 sequences are SGHTA and FQGNSA. The CDR3 has 17 amino acids. The germline V and J ends were trimmed by 2 bases and 0 bases, with 15 bases remaining between them. The CDR3 DNA reads TGTGCCAGCAGCTTATTTACGGGGCTCCCAAGCACAGATACGCAGTATTTT. Its translation is CASSLFTGLPSTDTQYF.

A word on this clonotype: This may come from a read error, since a much larger clone is one base off. The genes are TRBV27 and TRBJ1-2, with D unresolved. Looked up from germline, CDR1 is MNHEY and CDR2 is SMNVEV (reference sequence). The CDR3 contains 15 residues. The ends were cut back, 4 bases at V and 0 bases at J, with 12 bases in the middle. The CDR3 here is CASSSLQESNYGYTF. Written as DNA, the CDR3 is TGTGCCAGCAGTTCCCTCCAGGAGTCTAACTATGGCTACACCTTC.

This clonotype was found a few times. The chain has TRBV2 and TRBJ1-4; possible D gene TRBD1, 5 bases. Germline CDR1 is SNHLY and CDR2 is FYNNEI. Trimming left V 7 bases short and J 7 bases short, with 19 bases between. The CDR3 is 15 residues long. This chain's CDR3 is CASTEGARVGEKLFF. The DNA of the CDR3 is TGTGCCAGCACCGAAGGGGCCAGGGTCGGTGAAAAACTGTTTTTT.

This clonotype was observed many times. The chain combines TRBV28 with TRBJ1-5; TRBD1 matches at 10 bases. This CDR3 has 18 amino acids. V was pared by 3 bases and J by 0 bases, with 8 bases of the junction left unmatched. The germline CDR1 and CDR2 sequences are MDHEN and SYDVKM. In nucleotides, the CDR3 is TGTGCCAGCAGTTTCCCCGGGACAGGGGTCGGTAGCAATCAGCCCCAGCATTTT. It is translated as CASSFPGTGVGSNQPQHF.

About this clonotype: A read error may explain this, as a much larger clone is one base away. The J gene is TRBJ1-2, the V gene TRBV27; unclear D gene. Germline CDR1 is MNHEY and CDR2 is SMNVEV (reference sequence). V lost 0 bases to trimming and J lost 9 bases, with 14 bases between them. The CDR3 runs to 14 residues. The CDR3: CASSLSTKGGSYTF. DNA of the CDR3: TGTGCCAGCAGTTTATCGACCAAGGGAGGGAGCTACACCTTC.

The chain combines TRBV24-1 with TRBJ2-1; 11 positions match TRBD1. With 0 bases clipped from V and 8 bases from J, the junction kept 5 bases outside the gene matches. CDR1 is KGHDR and CDR2 is SFDVKD in the germline V gene. This CDR3 is built from 16 residues. DNA for the CDR3: TGTGCCACCAGTGATTTGTCCCGGACAGGGGGCGATGAGCAGTTCTTC. Protein: CATSDLSRTGGDEQFF.

This clonotype was picked up many times. The chain links TRBV7-9 to TRBJ2-1, with 7 bases identical to TRBD1. Germline loops: CDR1 SEHNR, CDR2 FQNEAQ (reference sequence). With 0 bases clipped from V and 0 bases from J, the junction kept 5 bases outside the gene matches. The CDR3 has 17 residues. CDR3 protein: CASSLAKRTGSYNEQFF. The CDR3, as DNA: TGTGCCAGCAGCTTAGCTAAAAGGACAGGCTCCTACAATGAGCAGTTCTTC.

Many counts were recorded for this clonotype. J is TRBJ2-5 and V is TRBV7-9, with TRBD1 matching 9 bases. CDR3 length equals 14 residues. With 8 bases clipped from V and 5 bases from J, the junction kept 9 bases outside the gene matches. Germline values: CDR1 SEHNR, CDR2 FQNEAQ (reference sequence). The CDR3 loop is CASGLGQGVETQYF. The CDR3 DNA reads as TGTGCCAGCGGGTTGGGACAGGGCGTTGAGACCCAGTACTTC.

This rearrangement joins TRBV7-2 to TRBJ1-6, with 7 nucleotides matching TRBD1. Trimming took 2 bases from V and 9 from J; bases not matched to a gene: 10. The CDR3 covers 16 residues. Looked up from germline, CDR1 is SGHTA and CDR2 is FQGNSA. The CDR3 spells CASSLIGGTASSPLHF. The CDR3 nucleotides are TGTGCCAGCAGCTTAATTGGTGGGACAGCGTCTTCACCCCTCCACTTT.

This clonotype was recorded many times. The CDR3: CASSPDRGGNQPQHF. CDR3 coding DNA: TGTGCCAGCAGTCCCGACAGGGGTGGCAATCAGCCCCAGCATTTT. This chain uses TRBV28 with TRBJ1-5, with 8 bases lining up with TRBD1. This CDR3 is 15 amino acids long. Germline CDR1 and CDR2: MDHEN and SYDVKM. V lost 5 bases, J lost 2 bases, and 5 bases stayed unmatched.

In this sample, this clonotype turned up many times. This chain joins TRBV30 and TRBJ1-1, with a possible D match to TRBD1 (5 bases). Germline V gives CDR1 GTSNPN, CDR2 SVGIG (reference sequence). This CDR3 contains 12 residues. V gave up 2 bases and J gave up 1 base, with 5 bases separating them. CDR3 bases: TGTGCCTGGAGTCAGGGGAACACTGAAGCTTTCTTT. Translated: CAWSQGNTEAFF.

The table lists this clonotype with many counts. This sequence joins TRBV12-3 or TRBV12-4 and TRBJ2-2; 12 nucleotides match TRBD2. V lost 7 bases and J lost 6; bases outside the gene matches: 9. This CDR3 is 16 amino acids long. The CDR3 protein is CASNLLAGGRAGELFF. In nucleotides, the CDR3 is TGTGCCAGCAATCTGCTAGCGGGAGGGCGCGCCGGGGAGCTGTTTTTT.

The chain links TRBV27 to TRBJ2-7, with D possibly being TRBD1 or TRBD2 (5 bases each). Per germline, CDR1 MNHEY and CDR2 SMNVEV (reference sequence). CDR3 size: 18 residues. The germline V and J ends were trimmed by 6 bases and 3 bases, with 27 bases remaining between them. The CDR3 DNA follows: TGTGCCAGCAGAGGGGACGGTGGGGGAAACAAGAATCGCTACGAGCAGTACTTC. This gives the protein CASRGDGGGNKNRYEQYF.

This chain connects TRBV28 to TRBJ1-2; tentative D call: TRBD1 (5 bases). Germline V CDR1 and CDR2: MDHEN, SYDVKM. Trimming took 1 base from V and 8 from J, leaving 14 bases between them. CDR3 size: 14 residues. Here the CDR3 reads CASSLFSGVRGYTF. CDR3 nucleotides: TGTGCCAGCAGTTTATTTTCGGGGGTCCGGGGCTACACCTTC.

At least ten counts were recorded for this clonotype. The chain carries TRBV6-1 and TRBJ2-1, with D possibly being TRBD2 (5 bases). The length of the CDR3 is 15 residues. The V gene lost 6 bases and the J gene lost 2 bases, with 14 bases spanning the gap. Germline-derived CDR1 and CDR2 are MNHNS and SASEGT. The CDR3 DNA sequence: TGTGCCAGCAGACAAACGGGAAGCACCTACAATGAGCAGTTCTTC. It translates to CASRQTGSTYNEQFF.

This clonotype appeared a few times. This chain uses TRBV12-3 or TRBV12-4 with TRBJ2-3, with D maybe TRBD1 (5 bases). This CDR3 comprises 14 residues. V was trimmed by 7 bases and J by 1 base, leaving 12 bases between them. This CDR3 reads CASISGSRTDTQYF. In nucleotides, the CDR3 is TGTGCCAGCATCTCAGGGTCGCGCACAGATACGCAGTATTTT.

This clonotype was detected many times. The chain is built from TRBV13 and TRBJ2-7, with TRBD2 matching over 9 bases. This CDR3 spans 17 amino acids. The V gene's germline CDR1 is PRHDT and CDR2 FYEKMQ (reference sequence). V trimming: 0 bases; J trimming: 6 bases; junction bases outside the gene matches: 12. The CDR3 sequence is CASSLGAFGGRAPEQYF. The CDR3 DNA reads TGTGCCAGCAGCTTAGGTGCTTTTGGCGGGAGGGCCCCCGAGCAGTACTTC.

The sample holds many counts of this clonotype. The chain carries TRBV20-1 and TRBJ2-3, with unresolved D. The CDR3 extends over 14 amino acids. The V end lost 0 bases, the J end lost 2 bases, and 9 bases lay between the germline ends. The germline V gene has CDR1 DFQATT and CDR2 SNEGSKA (reference sequence). The CDR3 spells CSARDQHTTDTQYF. The CDR3 DNA follows: TGCAGTGCTAGAGATCAACACACCACAGATACGCAGTATTTT.

Only a few counts were recorded for this clonotype. This rearrangement joins TRBV15 to TRBJ2-2, with 7 bases identical to TRBD2. Germline CDR1 LNHNV, CDR2 YYDKDF (reference sequence). Trimming cost V 1 base and J 7 bases; bases outside gene matches: 6. CDR3 length equals 15 residues. The CDR3 DNA is TGTGCCACCAGCAGAGTGGCGGGAGCCGGCGGGGAGCTGTTTTTT. As protein: CATSRVAGAGGELFF.